The clone carrying this TCR delta chain was detected only once. It may be a read error: a sequence one base away is much more abundant. Different DNA sequences within this sample yield the same CDR3. This specimen belongs to a study of gamma-delta T cells after stem cell transplantation. TCRdb used CATT to re-call clones from the RT-PCR reads. The sample lists about 11,000 delta-chain clones; about 38% were seen once. Germline V CDR1 and CDR2: GEAIGNYY, EKD. The CDR3 consists of 15 residues. Material for sequencing was gamma-delta T cells. The V call is TRDV2, the J call TRDJ1, with 9 bases fitting TRDD3. This TCR was sampled from a human donor. It is not recorded whose cells these are; they may come from a transplant donor. The CDR3 region is CACDHNWGNTDNLIF. The CDR3 DNA reads as TGTGCCTGTGATCATAACTGGGGGAACACCGATAACCTCATCTTT.